The clone carrying this T cell receptor (beta chain) was picked up a small number of times. The antigen is undetermined. The library put unique molecular identifiers onto individual cDNA molecules. TCRdb fed the RACE reads into MiXCR, producing one record per CDR3 protein. This sample yields approximately 110,000 distinct CDR3 sequences, of which 9.5% to 12% are seen a single time; roughly 3.5% belongs to the top ten. This sample was taken from a study of human T cells and chemical hapten exposure. Study results and caveats: Donors had alopecia, so their immune response may differ from healthy people's. TCRs at a frequency above 1 in 1000 stayed unchanged with DPC sensitization.

Time point meaning: patch test 1, 2 weeks after DPC sensitization. Treatment here: therapeutic diphenylcyclopropenone sensitization with weekly scalp DPC. The CDR3 consists of 14 residues. V dropped 8 bases and J dropped 4 bases, with 18 bases sitting between them. CDR1 and CDR2 (germline): MNHEY, SVGEGT. The sequencing used whole blood, collected in connection with sensitization to the hapten diphenylcyclopropenone (DPC). J is TRBJ2-7 and V is TRBV6-2 or TRBV6-3, with a weak D call TRBD2 (6 bases). The TCR sequence derives from a woman in her thirties or forties with alopecia areata. Some clones in this sample may be carry-over from other donors' samples. The DNA for the CDR3 is TGTGCCAGCGGATCTTTCCAACGGGAGTACGAGCAGTACTTC. Its protein is CASGSFQREYEQYF.